This TCR beta chain was sequenced in a study of cytomegalovirus exposure and HLA in healthy donors. General observations from the study: Data from an earlier analysis indicated that most TCR beta V segments were productive either about 87% or about 30% of the time. The study carried out a later analysis of TCR beta sequences. It associated around 17,000 of them with specific HLA alleles at a false discovery rate of 0.05.

Use of 60 Vbeta and 13 Jbeta primers characterized the PCR. The protocol was immunoSEQ multiplex PCR, while the TCRdb copy is restricted to in-frame clones and leaves out a portion. The top ten clones hold more than 2% of a sample with some 160,000 clones, around 77% of them seen once. The trim removed 5 bases at V and 3 bases at J, leaving 3 bases unmatched. The CDR3 sequence is 13 residues long. The germline CDR1 and CDR2 sequences are MNHEY and SVGAGI. Comment on this clone: Its antigen remains unidentified.

V and J are TRBV6-5 and TRBJ1-1, with 7 bases identical to TRBD1. The receptor was isolated from a man aged 55 to 70 in good health and CMV-seronegative. Sequencing used PBMCs. In nucleotides, the CDR3 is TGTGCCAGCAGTAAAGACAGGGACACTGAAGCTTTCTTT. Its translation is CASSKDRDTEAFF.